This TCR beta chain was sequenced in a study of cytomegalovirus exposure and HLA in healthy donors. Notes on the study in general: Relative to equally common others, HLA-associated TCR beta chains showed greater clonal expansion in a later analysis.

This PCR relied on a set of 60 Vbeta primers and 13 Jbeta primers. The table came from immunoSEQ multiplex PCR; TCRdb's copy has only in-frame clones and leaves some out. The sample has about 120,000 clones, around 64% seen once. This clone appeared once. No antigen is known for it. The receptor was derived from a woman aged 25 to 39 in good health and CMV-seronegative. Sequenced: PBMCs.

CDR3 sequence reads: CASSQAGLAGGETQYF. In DNA form, the CDR3 reads TGTGCCAGCAGCCAAGCGGGACTAGCGGGAGGAGAGACCCAGTACTTC. This chain connects TRBV14 to TRBJ2-5; 15 nucleotides line up with TRBD2. V lost 1 base, J lost 4 bases, and 1 base stayed unmatched. CDR3 size: 16 residues. Germline assignment: CDR1 SGHDN and CDR2 FVKESK.